This entry lists 10 T cell receptor beta chains sequenced from one sample in a study of CD4 T cells in relation to SARS-CoV-2 and coronaviruses. CD4+ T cells from unexposed donors were obtained before the COVID-19 pandemic (2011-2018). The cells were cultured for approximately ten days before CD4+ T cells were isolated. Their antigens remain unidentified. Some clones are missing from TCRdb's copy, which holds only in-frame ones; the method was immunoSEQ multiplex PCR. In the table there are 20,000 to 25,000 clones, 76% of which are singletons. The sequenced material came from CD4+ T cells from PBMCs, cultured in vitro. Receptors were obtained from a human donor in good health.

The gene calls are TRBV12-5 and TRBJ2-7; D is possibly TRBD2 (7 bases). There are 14 residues in the CDR3. V was trimmed by 1 base and J by 9 bases, leaving 16 bases between them. The germline V gene encodes CDR1 LGHNT and CDR2 FRNRAP. CDR3 coding DNA: TGTGCTAGTGGTTTGGAACTCCGCGGGGGCGCGCAGTACTTC. Amino acids: CASGLELRGGAQYF.

The rearrangement joins TRBV5-1 to TRBJ2-7; D is ambiguous. This CDR3 region has 11 residues. Germline V gene lookup returns CDR1 SGHRS and CDR2 YFSETQ. V was pared by 7 bases and J by 4 bases, with 9 bases between. CDR3 DNA sequence: TGCGCCAGCTCCCAGGATTACGAGCAGTACTTC. This translates into CASSQDYEQYF. The full variable domain, completed using reference TRBV5-1 and TRBJ2-7, is KAGVTQTPRYLIKTRGQQVTLSCSPISGHRSVSWYQQTPGQGLQFLFEYFSETQRNKGNFPGRFSGRQFSNSRSEMNVSTLELGDSALYLCASSQDYEQYFGPGTRLTVT.

Only a few counts were recorded for this clone. The V gene is TRBV5-1, the J gene TRBJ1-6; no reliable D call. CDR1 is SGHRS, CDR2 YFSETQ, per germline. Trimming took 0 bases from V and 10 from J, leaving 8 bases between them. CDR3 length: 13 residues. The CDR3 reads CASSLGQRSPLHF. CDR3 sequence (DNA): TGCGCCAGCAGCTTGGGTCAGCGCTCACCCCTCCACTTT.

The chain employs TRBV3-1 (or the pseudogene TRBV3-2) and TRBJ1-2; TRBD1 might be the D (5 bases). CDR1 and CDR2 from the germline V gene are LGHDT and YNNKEL (reference sequence). Trimming removed 4 bases from V and 6 bases from J, with 9 bases in between. The CDR3 spans 12 residues. The CDR3 spells CASSPQGNGYTF. The CDR3 DNA sequence: TGTGCCAGCAGCCCCCAGGGCAATGGCTACACCTTC.

The genes are TRBV5-3 and TRBJ2-3, with D tentatively TRBD2 (6 bases). TRBV5-3 is known as an ORF, though its function is uncertain. With 5 bases removed from V and 0 bases from J, the gap between germline ends came to 19 bases. The CDR3 sequence is 17 residues long. The CDR3 loop is CARRWDFDTTSTDTQYF. CDR3 DNA sequence: TGTGCCAGAAGATGGGACTTCGACACCACTAGCACAGATACGCAGTATTTT.

This chain joins TRBV24-1 and TRBJ2-3; TRBD1 matches at 11 bases. V was pared by 4 bases and J by 8 bases, with 13 bases of the junction left unmatched. CDR1 KGHDR and CDR2 SFDVKD come from the germline V gene. This CDR3 has 17 residues. The CDR3 DNA is TGTGCCACCAGTGACCCACCGGGACAGGGGGTTTCGGGTACGCAGTATTTT. Its translation is CATSDPPGQGVSGTQYF.

This clone has a handful of counts. The same CDR3 arises from other DNA sequences in this sample as well. The rearrangement uses TRBV19 and TRBJ1-5, with D tentatively TRBD1 (5 bases). CDR3 length: 14 residues. Trimming stripped 6 bases from V and 0 bases from J, with 9 bases between. Germline V lookup: CDR1 LNHDA, CDR2 SQIVND (reference sequence). The CDR3 region is CASSIQGSNQPQHF. CDR3 nucleotide sequence: TGTGCCAGTAGCATTCAGGGTAGCAATCAGCCCCAGCATTTT.

The chain links TRBV4-1 to TRBJ2-3; D not resolved. This CDR3 comprises 16 residues. Deletions cut 3 bases from V and 2 bases from J, with 15 bases between. Germline V lookup: CDR1 MGHRA, CDR2 YSYEKL. The CDR3 nucleotides are TGCGCCAGCAGCCAGTTCGACGGTGGGTTCACAGATACGCAGTATTTT. As protein: CASSQFDGGFTDTQYF.

This chain uses TRBV12-3 or TRBV12-4 with TRBJ2-7; TRBD1 matches at 10 bases. With 8 bases clipped from V and 3 bases from J, the junction kept 4 bases outside the gene matches. This CDR3 has 13 residues. This chain's CDR3 is CASGRDRGYEQYF. The CDR3 bases are TGTGCCAGCGGGAGGGACAGGGGCTACGAGCAGTACTTC.

V usage is TRBV5-1 and J usage is TRBJ2-2; 10 bases match TRBD2. CDR3 length: 15 residues. V shed 5 bases, J shed 4 bases, and the junction held 5 bases outside the gene matches. Germline CDR1 SGHRS, CDR2 YFSETQ. CDR3 coding DNA: TGCGCCAGCAGTACGGGACTAGCGAGCACCGGGGAGCTGTTTTTT. Protein sequence: CASSTGLASTGELFF.